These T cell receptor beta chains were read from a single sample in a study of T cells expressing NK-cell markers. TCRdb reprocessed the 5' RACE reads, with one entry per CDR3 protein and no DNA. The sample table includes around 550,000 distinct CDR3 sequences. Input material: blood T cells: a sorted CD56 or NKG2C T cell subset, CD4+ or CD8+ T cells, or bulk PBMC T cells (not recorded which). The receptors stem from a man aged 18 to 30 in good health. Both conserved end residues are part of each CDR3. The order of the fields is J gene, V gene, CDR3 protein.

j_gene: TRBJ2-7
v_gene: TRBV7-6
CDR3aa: CASSFAGLAGVEQYF

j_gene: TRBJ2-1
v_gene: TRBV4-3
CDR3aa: CASSLQPGGINEQFF

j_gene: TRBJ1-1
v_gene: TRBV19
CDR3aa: CASSIAGRDTEAFF

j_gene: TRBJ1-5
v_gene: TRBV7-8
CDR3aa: CASSSLTGWDSNQPQHF

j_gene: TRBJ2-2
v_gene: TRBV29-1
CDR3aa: CSVLQVPSGRGGELFF

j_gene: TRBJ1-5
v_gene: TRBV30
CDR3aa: CAWSLGPIQPQHF

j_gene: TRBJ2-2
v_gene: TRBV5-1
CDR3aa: CASWDTGLAGAGELFF

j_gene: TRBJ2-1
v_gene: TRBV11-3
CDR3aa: CASSLDSLAEQFF

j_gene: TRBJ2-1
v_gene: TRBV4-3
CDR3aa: CASSQGYAGQGANEQFF

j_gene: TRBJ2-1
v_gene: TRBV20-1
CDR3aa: CSARDPAGSYNEQFF

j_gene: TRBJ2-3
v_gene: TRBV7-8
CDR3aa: CASSLGGRRDTQYF

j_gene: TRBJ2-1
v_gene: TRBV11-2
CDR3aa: CASSPVAGASYNEQFF

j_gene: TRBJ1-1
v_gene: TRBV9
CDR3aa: CASSGGTADKAFF

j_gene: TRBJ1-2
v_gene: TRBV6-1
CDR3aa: CASRRWGGLENGYTF

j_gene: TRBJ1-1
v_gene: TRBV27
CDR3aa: CASSLWKGTGVRDTEAFF

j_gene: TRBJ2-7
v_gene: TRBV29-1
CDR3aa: CSVRGLAGHSYEQYF

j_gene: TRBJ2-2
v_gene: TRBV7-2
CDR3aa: CARPDRGRTGELFF

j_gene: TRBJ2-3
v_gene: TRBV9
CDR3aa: CASSVAGTRGQGTDTQYF

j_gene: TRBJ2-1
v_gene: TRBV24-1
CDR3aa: CATSDYRSGSGEQFF

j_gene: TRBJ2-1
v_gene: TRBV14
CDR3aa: CASSTHTNLYNEQFF

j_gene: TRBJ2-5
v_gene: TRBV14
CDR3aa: CASSSWGRGLKETQYF

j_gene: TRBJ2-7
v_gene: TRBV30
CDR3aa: CAWGTGTGTYEQYF

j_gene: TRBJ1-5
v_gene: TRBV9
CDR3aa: CASSVGGQADQPQHF

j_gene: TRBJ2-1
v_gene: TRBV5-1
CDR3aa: CASSFRGSHGYEQFF

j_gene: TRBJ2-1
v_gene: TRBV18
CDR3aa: CASSPRVSGSGDEQFF

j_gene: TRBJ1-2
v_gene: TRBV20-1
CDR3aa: CSASMGTDYGYTF

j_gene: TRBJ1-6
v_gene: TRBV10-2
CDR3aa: CASSELGNNSPLHF

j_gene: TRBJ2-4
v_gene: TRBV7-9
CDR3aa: CASSQGPERDIQYF

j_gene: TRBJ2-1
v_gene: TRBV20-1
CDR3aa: CSASRTLKDEQFF

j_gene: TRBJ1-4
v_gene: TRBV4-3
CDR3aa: CASSQEDGGDEKLFF

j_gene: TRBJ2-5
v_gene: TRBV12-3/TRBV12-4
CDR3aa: CASSLFYEEETQYF

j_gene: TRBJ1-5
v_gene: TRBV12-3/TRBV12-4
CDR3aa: CASSPGQGAGRNQPQHF

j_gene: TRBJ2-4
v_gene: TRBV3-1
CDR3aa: CASSQPGLARPIQYF

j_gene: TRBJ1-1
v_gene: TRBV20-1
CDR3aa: CSAREDGVAFF

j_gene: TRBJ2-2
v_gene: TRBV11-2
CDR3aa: CASSLKPLLAPDGNTGELFF

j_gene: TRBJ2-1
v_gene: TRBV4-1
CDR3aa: CASSATTSASYNEQFF

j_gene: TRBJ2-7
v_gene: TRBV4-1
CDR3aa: CASSNPGAGGYEQYF

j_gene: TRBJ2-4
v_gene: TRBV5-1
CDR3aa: CASSFAGQKNIQYF

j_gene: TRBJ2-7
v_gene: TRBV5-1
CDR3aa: CASMSGSGEQYF

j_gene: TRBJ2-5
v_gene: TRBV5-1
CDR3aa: CASSPGQGGETQYF

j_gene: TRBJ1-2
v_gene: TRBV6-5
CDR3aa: CASSYSGGAGYGYTF

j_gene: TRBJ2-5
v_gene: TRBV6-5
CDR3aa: CASSYAGFGETQYF

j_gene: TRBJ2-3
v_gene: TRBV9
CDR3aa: CASSALGSLTDTQYF

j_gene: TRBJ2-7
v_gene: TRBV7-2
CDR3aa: CASSPSPGYEQYF

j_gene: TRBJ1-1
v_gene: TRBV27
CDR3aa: CASRLKRTRTEAFF

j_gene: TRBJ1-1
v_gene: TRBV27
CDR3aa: CASSLSHPSEAFF

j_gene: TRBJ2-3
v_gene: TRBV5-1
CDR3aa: CASSPTVTSGRGDTQYF